This paragraph covers one TCR beta chain sequence. Some clones are missing from TCRdb's copy, which holds only in-frame ones; the method was immunoSEQ multiplex PCR. The sample lists some 18,000 clones, 81% occurring once. This sample was taken from a study of T cells in tumors after PD-1 blockade. This CDR3 region has 14 residues. Germline V gives CDR1 SGDLS, CDR2 YYNGEE. V lost 3 bases to trimming and J lost 3 bases, with 9 bases between them. The TCR comes from a human donor with advanced basal cell or squamous cell carcinoma (not recorded which). Material: PBMCs, obtained after anti-PD-1 therapy. The rearrangement links TRBV9 to TRBJ2-2; D is tentatively TRBD1 or TRBD2 (5 bases each). CDR3 DNA sequence: TGTGCCAGCAGCGGCCGAGGGGACACCGGGGAGCTGTTTTTT. Its translation: CASSGRGDTGELFF.